Listed below are T cell receptor beta chains from one sample, sequenced in a study of T cells in Graves' hyperthyroidism and ophthalmopathy. TCRdb used MiXCR to reprocess the multiplex PCR reads, holding one entry per CDR3 protein. The sample lists about 420,000 distinct CDR3 sequences, around 15% seen once, with 5% to 6% in the top ten. The sample taken for sequencing was blood. The origin of the receptors is a woman under 30 with Graves' hyperthyroidism. CDR3s include the opening cysteine and the closing phenylalanine or tryptophan. D genes are given only for firm matches. Clone size, where shown, is once, few, many, or a class for clones that have expanded.

TRBV27	few	TRBJ2-1	TRBD1	CASSQLHRGNEQFF	TGTGCCAGCAGTCAGCTCCACAGGGGAAATGAGCAGTTCTTC
TRBV15	many	TRBJ1-2	.	CATSSHDAGYGYGYTF	TGTGCCACCAGCTCCCATGACGCAGGGTACGGCTATGGCTACACCTTC
TRBV7-8	many	TRBJ2-3	TRBD2	CASSLSSLAGGTDTQYF	TGTGCCAGCAGCTTGAGTAGCCTAGCGGGAGGCACAGATACGCAGTATTTT
TRBV6-1	.	TRBJ1-1	.	CASSRGEFNTEAFF	TGTGCCAGCAGTAGAGGGGAATTCAACACTGAAGCTTTCTTT
TRBV2	.	TRBJ2-1	TRBD2	CASSYSGSSYNEQFF	TGTGCCAGCAGTTACAGCGGGAGTTCGTACAATGAGCAGTTCTTC
TRBV25-1	.	TRBJ2-7	.	CASSEVGGGISYEQYF	TGTGCCAGCAGTGAGGTAGGAGGGGGCATATCCTACGAGCAGTACTTC
TRBV15	few	TRBJ1-5	.	CATSRGNQPQHF	TGTGCCACCAGCAGAGGTAATCAGCCCCAGCATTTT
TRBV4-1	.	TRBJ2-1	TRBD2	CASRRAGDANEQFF	TGCGCCAGCAGAAGGGCGGGAGATGCCAATGAGCAGTTCTTC
TRBV27	many	TRBJ2-2	.	CASSLSPAGELFF	TGTGCCAGCAGTTTATCCCCCGCAGGGGAGCTGTTTTTT
TRBV20-1	many	TRBJ2-1	.	CSATPRESSYNEQFF	TGCAGTGCTACACCCCGAGAAAGCTCCTACAATGAGCAGTTCTTC
TRBV28	many	TRBJ2-3	.	CASSFSPVTDTQYF	TGTGCCAGCAGTTTTAGCCCGGTGACAGATACGCAGTATTTT
TRBV5-5	.	TRBJ1-2	.	CASSFSEGSFSYGYTF	TGTGCCAGCAGCTTCTCTGAGGGAAGTTTTAGCTATGGCTACACCTTC
TRBV13	many	TRBJ2-1	TRBD2	CASSSGRSSYNEQFF	TGTGCCAGCAGCTCCGGGAGGAGCTCCTACAATGAGCAGTTCTTC
TRBV2	many	TRBJ1-1	.	CASSEWGQGPTEAFF	TGTGCCAGCAGTGAATGGGGGCAGGGACCCACTGAAGCTTTCTTT
TRBV5-6	.	TRBJ2-7	.	CASSLALVGGEQYF	TGTGCCAGCAGCTTGGCCTTGGTGGGAGGCGAGCAGTACTTC
TRBV20-1	.	TRBJ1-1	.	CSASIQSNTEAFF	TGCAGTGCTAGTATACAGTCGAACACTGAAGCTTTCTTT
TRBV2	many	TRBJ1-5	.	CASTPYRSNQPQHF	TGTGCCAGCACTCCGTATCGGAGCAATCAGCCCCAGCATTTT
TRBV20-1	.	TRBJ2-7	.	CSAPGTHHNEQYF	TGCAGTGCACCCGGGACGCACCACAACGAGCAGTACTTC
TRBV28	many	TRBJ1-5	.	CASKTDSNQPQHF	TGTGCCAGCAAAACAGATAGCAATCAGCCCCAGCATTTT
TRBV9	.	TRBJ2-2	.	CASSDRDGGGTGELFF	TGTGCCAGCAGCGACCGGGACGGTGGAGGCACCGGGGAGCTGTTTTTT
TRBV27	many	TRBJ2-7	TRBD2	CASIISGSSYEQYF	TGTGCCAGCATTATTAGCGGGAGCTCCTACGAGCAGTACTTC
TRBV24-1	many	TRBJ2-1	TRBD2	CATSDSVLLSGLSYNEQFF	TGTGCCACCAGTGATTCCGTCCTATTGTCGGGACTATCTTACAATGAGCAGTTCTTC
TRBV4-1	few	TRBJ1-4	.	CASSQGAGPGTNEKLFF	TGCGCCAGCAGCCAAGGGGCGGGGCCCGGGACTAATGAAAAACTGTTTTTT
TRBV5-5	many	TRBJ2-3	TRBD1	CASSGDRGLTDTQYF	TGTGCCAGCAGCGGGGACAGGGGGCTGACAGATACGCAGTATTTT
TRBV28	many	TRBJ1-2	.	CASRTNPIYGYTF	TGTGCCAGCAGAACCAACCCCATCTATGGCTACACCTTC
TRBV29-1	few	TRBJ1-2	TRBD1	CSVEPGQMKTF	TGCAGCGTCGAGCCGGGACAGATGAAAACCTTC
TRBV27	few	TRBJ2-7	TRBD1	CASSFRTGLSYEQYF	TGTGCCAGCAGTTTCCGGACAGGCCTCTCCTACGAGCAGTACTTC
TRBV28	many	TRBJ2-5	.	CASSLFSEGETQYF	TGTGCCAGCAGTTTATTTTCGGAGGGGGAGACCCAGTACTTC
TRBV7-9	.	TRBJ1-5	.	CASSLDASNQPQHF	TGTGCCAGCAGCTTAGACGCGAGCAATCAGCCCCAGCATTTT
TRBV15	.	TRBJ2-1	TRBD2	CATSRDPIRLAGDNEQFF	TGTGCCACCAGCAGAGACCCAATTCGGCTAGCGGGAGACAATGAGCAGTTCTTC
TRBV29-1	many	TRBJ1-1	.	CSGLLDREAFF	TGCAGCGGACTACTGGACAGAGAAGCTTTCTTT
TRBV7-9	many	TRBJ2-1	TRBD2	CASERETHDNEQFF	TGTGCCAGCGAGCGGGAGACGCACGACAATGAGCAGTTCTTC
TRBV6-1	.	TRBJ1-1	TRBD1	CASSQGARAEAFF	TGTGCCAGCAGCCAGGGGGCACGAGCTGAAGCTTTCTTT
TRBV20-1	few	TRBJ2-7	.	CSARQTSYEQYF	TGCAGTGCTCGACAGACCTCCTACGAGCAGTACTTC
TRBV28	many	TRBJ2-7	.	CASSLAREPYEQYF	TGTGCCAGCAGTTTGGCCAGGGAACCCTACGAGCAGTACTTC
TRBV27	few	TRBJ2-1	TRBD2	CASSPSGRAPSSYNEQFF	TGTGCCAGCAGTCCTAGCGGGAGAGCCCCGAGCTCCTACAATGAGCAGTTCTTC
TRBV7-4	.	TRBJ2-7	.	CASSLERQGRGEQYF	TGTGCCAGCAGCTTAGAGCGTCAGGGGAGAGGCGAGCAGTACTTC
TRBV2	many	TRBJ2-2	TRBD2	CASSSPGLAGSTGELFF	TGTGCCAGCAGTTCCCCCGGACTAGCGGGATCCACCGGGGAGCTGTTTTTT
TRBV25-1	many	TRBJ1-2	.	CASSGVGGVNGYTF	TGTGCCAGCAGTGGCGTAGGGGGGGTTAATGGCTACACCTTC
TRBV12-3/TRBV12-4	many	TRBJ2-1	.	CASTRTVYNEQFF	TGTGCCAGCACCAGGACGGTTTACAATGAGCAGTTCTTC
TRBV20-1	many	TRBJ1-1	.	CSARDPGTEAFF	TGCAGTGCTAGAGATCCGGGGACTGAAGCTTTCTTT
TRBV6-1	few	TRBJ2-7	TRBD2	CASKLYGTSGSYEQYF	TGTGCCAGCAAATTGTATGGGACTAGCGGGAGCTACGAGCAGTACTTC
TRBV5-1	few	TRBJ2-7	TRBD2	CASSLSLREADEQYF	TGCGCCAGCAGCTTGTCCTTGCGGGAGGCCGACGAGCAGTACTTC
TRBV12-3/TRBV12-4	many	TRBJ2-3	TRBD2	CASKVGAGGSTDTQYF	TGTGCCAGCAAGGTCGGAGCGGGAGGGAGCACAGATACGCAGTATTTT
TRBV7-2	many	TRBJ2-1	.	CASSLDNSGNEQFF	TGTGCCAGCAGCTTAGATAACAGTGGGAATGAGCAGTTCTTC
TRBV20-1	many	TRBJ2-1	.	CSASRGGRGSSYNEQFF	TGCAGTGCCTCGAGGGGGGGGAGGGGATCCTCCTACAATGAGCAGTTCTTC